This is a list of T cell receptor beta chains from one sample in a study of T cells in Graves' hyperthyroidism and ophthalmopathy. TCRdb recomputed calls from the multiplex PCR reads with MiXCR, one row per CDR3 protein. The data show approximately 610,000 distinct CDR3 sequences, 14% to 15% seen once. Sequenced material: blood. The receptors come from a woman between 40 and 55 years old with Graves' ophthalmopathy. CDR3s include the opening cysteine and the closing phenylalanine or tryptophan. The order of the fields is V gene, J gene, D gene, CDR3 protein. The D gene is left open where the match is weak.

V: TRBV20-1
J: TRBJ2-2
D: NA
CDR3: CSAPGTGNTGELFF

V: TRBV7-3
J: TRBJ2-5
D: NA
CDR3: CASSPTVLETQYF

V: TRBV28
J: TRBJ2-7
D: TRBD2
CDR3: CASSRLAGGPEQYF

V: TRBV14
J: TRBJ2-5
D: NA
CDR3: CASSQEAATQYF

V: TRBV20-1
J: TRBJ2-3
D: TRBD2
CDR3: CSAAVVAGGDDTQYF

V: TRBV6-2/TRBV6-3
J: TRBJ2-7
D: TRBD1
CDR3: CASNHPGQPSYEQYF

V: TRBV6-1
J: TRBJ2-1
D: NA
CDR3: CASRPGRRVSYNEQFF

V: TRBV10-3
J: TRBJ2-7
D: NA
CDR3: CAISEKGGGYEQYF

V: TRBV7-9
J: TRBJ2-7
D: NA
CDR3: CASSSTAGTKYEQYF

V: TRBV6-2/TRBV6-3
J: TRBJ1-5
D: NA
CDR3: CASSYGGPSNQPQHF

V: TRBV6-2/TRBV6-3
J: TRBJ1-1
D: TRBD1
CDR3: CASSPQTGFEAFF

V: TRBV11-3
J: TRBJ1-3
D: NA
CDR3: CAGSLYRGAGNTIYF

V: TRBV11-2
J: TRBJ2-7
D: TRBD2
CDR3: CASNAGLADEQYF

V: TRBV29-1
J: TRBJ1-2
D: TRBD1
CDR3: CSVEARDRGAYGYTF

V: TRBV28
J: TRBJ1-1
D: NA
CDR3: CASLQSSTEAFF

V: TRBV5-5
J: TRBJ1-2
D: TRBD1
CDR3: CASSLATGSNYGYTF

V: TRBV24-1
J: TRBJ2-5
D: NA
CDR3: CATSEDGSRETQYF

V: TRBV4-1
J: TRBJ2-7
D: NA
CDR3: CASSQSERSYEQYF

V: TRBV6-5
J: TRBJ2-7
D: TRBD2
CDR3: CASSYYGGGGYEQYF

V: TRBV4-1
J: TRBJ1-5
D: TRBD1
CDR3: CASSQLTGGAQPQHF

V: TRBV2
J: TRBJ1-6
D: TRBD1
CDR3: CASSDRGSPLHF

V: TRBV5-1
J: TRBJ2-5
D: NA
CDR3: CASGVGVFNQETQYF